The entry that follows covers one T cell receptor beta chain sequence. The antigen remains unidentified. The junction departs from germline at one end; a sequencing error may be responsible. Using immunoSEQ multiplex PCR, the repertoire was profiled, and TCRdb retains in-frame clones only, with some absent. The sample consists of roughly 23,000 clones, 85% to 90% of them appearing once. The V gene's germline CDR1 is SSHAT and CDR2 FNYEAQ (reference sequence). This CDR3 has 15 residues. The sample originates from a study of regulatory dendritic cells for organ transplantation. Study-level results: Memory T cells were less diverse than naive, with memory CD8+ most oligoclonal.

CFSE-labeled sorted T cells met regulatory or mature dendritic cells for under 6 days. The gene calls are TRBV7-7 and TRBJ2-1; unclear D gene. Sequences were obtained from naive CD4+ T cells from blood cultured with dendritic cells. Subset noted: CD45RA+ naive T cells. The receptor comes from a human donor in good health. The CDR3 reads CASSLANSGVNEQFF. The CDR3 region has the DNA TGTGCTAGCAGCTTAGCAAATTCGGGTGTCAATGAGCAGTTCTTC. Looking up the rest from reference TRBV7-7 and TRBJ2-1 gives the full variable domain: GAGVSQSPRYKVTKRGQDVTLRCDPISSHATLYWYQQALGQGPEFLTYFNYEAQPDKSGLPSDRFSAERPEGSISTLTIQRTEQRDSAMYRCASSLANSGVNEQFFGPGTRLTVL.